What follows describes a single TCR beta chain. Its antigen is not identified. The data were produced by immunoSEQ multiplex PCR, yet TCRdb's version contains in-frame clones alone and is incomplete. There are around 99,000 clones in the sample; roughly 86% occur only once, and 10% to 15% lies in the top ten. The germline V gene has CDR1 MDHEN and CDR2 SYDVKM. CDR3 length equals 14 residues. V was clipped by 7 bases and J by 1 base, with 13 bases between them. This entry comes from a study of T cell responses to AZD1222 COVID-19 vaccine. Findings of the study overall: Repertoire sampling happened only post peak T cell response. White British people made up most donors, females outnumbered males, and clonal diversity was possibly underestimated. Of spike-specific TCRs, nearly half reportedly target regions left unmutated in variants. After two AZD1222 doses, spike-specific TCR breadth and depth rose versus day 0.

The clonotype comes from an adult in good health. Material: peripheral blood, obtained on day 0 of MenACWY control vaccination. This chain links TRBV28 with TRBJ1-2, with D maybe TRBD1 (6 bases). This CDR3 reads CASIPRGDNYGYTF. The CDR3 DNA reads as TGTGCCAGCATCCCGAGGGGGGATAACTATGGCTACACCTTC.